These T cell receptor beta chains were read from a single sample in a study of CD8 T cells in Susac syndrome. TCRdb reanalysed the immunoSEQ multiplex PCR reads using MiXCR and keeps one entry per CDR3 protein. The data contain hundreds of thousands of distinct CDR3 sequences, 92% of them singletons. Sequenced: CD8+ T cells from PBMCs. The receptors come from a human donor with multiple sclerosis. CDR3s include the opening cysteine and the closing phenylalanine or tryptophan. The D gene is left open where the match is weak. Rows give clone size only sometimes, using once, few, many, or a class for an expanded clone.

-,TRBV19,TRBJ2-3,-,CASSLQPRYTDTQYF,TGTGCCAGTAGTCTACAACCGAGATACACAGATACGCAGTATTTT
-,TRBV11-2,TRBJ2-5,-,CASRTGLQETQYF,TGTGCCAGCAGGACGGGACTTCAAGAGACCCAGTACTTC
TRBD2,TRBV20-1,TRBJ2-1,-,CSARDRRDYTYNEQFF,TGCAGTGCTAGAGATCGTCGGGACTACACCTACAATGAGCAGTTCTTC
-,TRBV7-9,TRBJ2-2,-,CASSWGVNTGELFF,TGTGCCAGCAGCTGGGGAGTGAACACCGGGGAGCTGTTTTTT
-,TRBV9,TRBJ2-6,-,CASSLSGSPSGANVLTF,TGTGCCAGCAGCCTATCAGGGAGCCCCTCTGGGGCCAACGTCCTGACTTTC
-,TRBV29-1,TRBJ2-7,-,CSVEGGYAPYEQYF,TGCAGCGTTGAGGGAGGTTACGCACCCTACGAGCAGTACTTC
-,TRBV19,TRBJ2-7,-,CASSVTGLSYEQYF,TGTGCCAGTAGCGTCACGGGTTTATCCTACGAGCAGTACTTC
-,TRBV15,TRBJ2-3,once,CATFRPGLTDTQYF,TGTGCCACTTTCCGGCCCGGCCTCACAGATACGCAGTATTTT
TRBD1,TRBV5-4,TRBJ2-7,-,CASSLDRAAYEQYF,TGTGCCAGCAGCCTGGACAGGGCAGCCTACGAGCAGTACTTC
-,TRBV11-2,TRBJ2-1,-,CASSLGFQGTTYSGGYNEQFF,TGTGCCAGCAGCTTAGGTTTTCAGGGGACTACCTATTCTGGGGGCTACAATGAGCAGTTCTTC
-,TRBV7-9,TRBJ2-1,-,CASSSAEGGEQFF,TGTGCCAGCAGCTCGGCCGAGGGGGGAGAGCAGTTCTTC
-,TRBV4-2,TRBJ2-7,-,CASSILPANYEQYF,TGTGCCAGCAGCATCCTCCCAGCCAACTACGAGCAGTACTTC
-,TRBV7-9,TRBJ2-7,-,CASTPPATIYEQYF,TGTGCCAGCACTCCCCCCGCTACCATCTACGAGCAGTACTTC
-,TRBV12-3/TRBV12-4,TRBJ2-7,few,CASSLKGEGSYEQYF,TGTGCCAGCAGTTTAAAGGGGGAGGGGAGCTACGAGCAGTACTTC
TRBD1,TRBV29-1,TRBJ2-1,-,CSVEDPRGLSYNEQFF,TGCAGCGTTGAAGATCCCAGGGGGCTCTCCTACAATGAGCAGTTCTTC
-,TRBV5-6,TRBJ2-7,-,CASSLGQNSYEQYF,TGTGCCAGCAGCTTGGGGCAGAACTCCTACGAGCAGTACTTC
TRBD1,TRBV27,TRBJ2-7,few,CASSLSGQGGYEQYF,TGTGCCAGCAGTTTGTCGGGACAGGGTGGCTACGAGCAGTACTTC
TRBD1,TRBV20-1,TRBJ1-2,-,CSARALLPRGLDGYTF,TGCAGTGCTAGAGCCCTTCTTCCCAGGGGGCTGGATGGCTACACCTTC
TRBD2,TRBV29-1,TRBJ2-7,-,CSVEDGGLAGDEQYF,TGCAGCGTTGAAGATGGGGGACTAGCGGGAGACGAGCAGTACTTC
TRBD2,TRBV11-1,TRBJ2-5,-,CASSSPRSGTSGWNQETQYF,TGTGCCAGCAGCTCCCCAAGGTCCGGGACTAGCGGATGGAACCAAGAGACCCAGTACTTC